These 27 T cell receptor beta chains originate from one sample sequenced in a study of T cell clones after liver transplantation. Some clones are missing from TCRdb's copy, which holds only in-frame ones; the method was immunoSEQ multiplex PCR. In the table there are about 20,000 clones, around 93% of which are singletons. The sequences come from CD8+ T cells from blood, collected less than 26 months after liver transplant. The origin of the receptors is a human patient who received a liver transplant. Some T cells may trace back to the graft donor.

V usage is TRBV20-1 and J usage is TRBJ2-1; the D is unclear. The V end lost 6 bases, the J end lost 6 bases, and 6 bases lay between the germline ends. The CDR3 covers 10 residues. Germline loops: CDR1 DFQATT, CDR2 SNEGSKA (reference sequence). CDR3 nucleotide sequence: TGCAGTGCCATAGCCAATGAGCAGTTCTTC. Protein: CSAIANEQFF.

V is TRBV5-6 and J is TRBJ2-2; D uncertain. The CDR3 sequence is 13 residues long. V was trimmed by 4 bases and J by 2 bases, leaving 6 bases between them. Germline V lookup: CDR1 SGHDT, CDR2 YYEEEE. Here the CDR3 reads CASSPSNTGELFF. CDR3 bases: TGTGCCAGCAGCCCAAGCAACACCGGGGAGCTGTTTTTT.

The chain recombines TRBV7-9 with TRBJ2-1; D gene ambiguous. This CDR3 contains 15 residues. Trimming removed 5 bases at V and 1 base at J, with 12 bases between. Per germline, CDR1 SEHNR and CDR2 FQNEAQ (reference sequence). The CDR3 region has the DNA TGTGCCAGCAGCCCCCCCGGAAAATCCTACAATGAGCAGTTCTTC. Translated: CASSPPGKSYNEQFF.

The chain couples TRBV6-1 to TRBJ2-1, with 12 bases identical to TRBD2. Germline CDR1 reads MNHNS; CDR2 reads SASEGT. The CDR3 has 15 amino acids. The ends lost 2 bases at V and 5 bases at J; junction bases unmatched: 1. CDR3 nucleotides: TGTGCCAGCAGTGAAAGGACTAGCGGGGACAATGAGCAGTTCTTC. This codes for CASSERTSGDNEQFF.

This rearrangement joins TRBV9 to TRBJ2-4; a possible D gene is TRBD1 (6 bases). There are 17 residues in the CDR3. The ends were cut back, 5 bases at V and 6 bases at J, with 24 bases in the middle. In germline, CDR1 is SGDLS, CDR2 YYNGEE. CDR3 sequence reads: CASSADNDGYRANIQYF. CDR3 sequence (DNA): TGTGCCAGCAGTGCCGACAACGACGGGTACAGGGCAAACATTCAGTACTTC.

The chain couples TRBV5-1 to TRBJ2-3, with 11 bases matching TRBD2. The V gene end was trimmed by 0 bases and the J gene end by 6 bases; junction bases not matched to a gene: 6. Germline-derived CDR1 and CDR2 are SGHRS and YFSETQ. The CDR3 is 16 amino acids. In DNA form, the CDR3 reads TGCGCCAGCAGCTTGGTTCTAGCGGGAGGAGTGGATACGCAGTATTTT. It specifies CASSLVLAGGVDTQYF.

The V and J genes are TRBV27 and TRBJ1-5; D not certain. The CDR3 runs 14 residues. The germline V gene has CDR1 MNHEY and CDR2 SMNVEV (reference sequence). Trimming took 5 bases from V and 0 from J, leaving 8 bases between them. CDR3 loop: CASSHRLSNQPQHF. As DNA, the CDR3 is TGTGCCAGCAGTCACCGCCTTAGCAATCAGCCCCAGCATTTT.

V is TRBV30 and J is TRBJ2-1; the match to TRBD1 covers 9 bases. Trimming cost V 1 base and J 6 bases; bases outside gene matches: 4. The CDR3 consists of 14 residues. The V gene's germline CDR1 is GTSNPN and CDR2 SVGIG (reference sequence). CDR3 protein: CAWSAGTGSNEQFF. The CDR3 nucleotides read TGTGCCTGGAGTGCCGGGACAGGGTCCAATGAGCAGTTCTTC.

The rearrangement links TRBV6-5 to TRBJ2-1; D unresolved. V lost 2 bases and J lost 7, with 3 bases in between. The CDR3 runs 11 residues. Germline CDR1 and CDR2: MNHEY and SVGAGI. The CDR3 bases are TGTGCCAGCAGTTACGGGAATGAGCAGTTCTTC. Protein sequence: CASSYGNEQFF.

The chain has TRBV18 and TRBJ1-4; D gene unclear. The CDR3 is 14 amino acids. CDR1 is KGHSH, CDR2 LQKENI, per germline. Deletions cut 0 bases from V and 6 bases from J, with 8 bases between. The CDR3 region is CASSPPKPDEKLFF. CDR3 in DNA: TGTGCCAGCTCACCACCGAAGCCCGATGAAAAACTGTTTTTT.

The V call is TRBV7-8, the J call TRBJ2-7; the match to TRBD2 covers 8 bases. Germline V gives CDR1 SGHVS, CDR2 FQNEAQ. The CDR3 runs to 14 residues. With V trimmed by 5 bases and J by 5 bases, 8 bases remained unmatched. The CDR3 region is CASSPVPGGDEQYF. CDR3 in DNA: TGTGCCAGCAGCCCCGTACCGGGAGGGGACGAGCAGTACTTC.

The chain joins TRBV7-9 to TRBJ2-7, with D perhaps matching TRBD1 or TRBD2 (5 bases each). In germline, CDR1 is SEHNR, CDR2 FQNEAQ (reference sequence). This CDR3 region has 17 residues. The V and J ends lost 4 bases and 3 bases respectively, with 22 bases between them. In DNA, the CDR3 is TGTGCCAGCAGCTGGGTTCCCGGGACGTGGGGCGTCTACGAGCAGTACTTC. This gives the protein CASSWVPGTWGVYEQYF.

CDR3 loop: CSVEGARAYNEQFF. The CDR3 bases are TGCAGCGTTGAAGGTGCCAGGGCCTACAATGAGCAGTTCTTC. The chain recombines TRBV29-1 with TRBJ2-1, with a tentative D call TRBD1 (5 bases). This CDR3 has 14 residues. Trimming cost V 1 base and J 2 bases, with 9 bases left between them. The germline gives CDR1 SQVTM, CDR2 ANQGSEA.

This chain uses TRBV6-5 with TRBJ1-2; 8 bases are shared with TRBD1. Germline V gives CDR1 MNHEY, CDR2 SVGAGI. The CDR3 sequence is 14 residues long. J lost 5 bases, V lost 0 bases, and 2 bases had no gene match. CDR3 nucleotide sequence: TGTGCCAGCAGTTACTCCGACAGGGGTTATGGCTACACCTTC. Translating gives CASSYSDRGYGYTF.

V and J are TRBV4-1 and TRBJ1-5; D remains unclear. Trimming pared 1 base from V and 4 bases from J, leaving 8 bases between. The CDR3 consists of 14 residues. The germline V gene has CDR1 MGHRA and CDR2 YSYEKL. The CDR3, as DNA: TGCGCCAGCAGCCAAGGGGCGGAGAATCAGCCCCAGCATTTT. Residues: CASSQGAENQPQHF.

The chain employs TRBV27 and TRBJ2-3; no definite D call. The germline CDR1 and CDR2 sequences are MNHEY and SMNVEV (reference sequence). The ends were cut back, 3 bases at V and 6 bases at J, with 13 bases in the middle. The CDR3 covers 14 residues. CDR3 coding DNA: TGTGCCAGCAGTTTCCTTCCCCCCCCCGATACGCAGTATTTT. It is translated as CASSFLPPPDTQYF.

A single count supports this clone. V is TRBV15 and J is TRBJ2-7; possibly TRBD1 for D (5 bases). Germline CDR1 and CDR2: LNHNV and YYDKDF (reference sequence). There are 20 residues in the CDR3. Trimming cost V 3 bases and J 0 bases, with 27 bases left between them. The CDR3 loop reads CATSSPEDRRGRVSSYEQYF. DNA for the CDR3: TGTGCCACCAGCAGCCCCGAGGACCGGAGAGGCAGGGTAAGCTCCTACGAGCAGTACTTC. Combining the CDR3 with reference TRBV15 and TRBJ2-7 gives the whole variable domain DAMVIQNPRYQVTQFGKPVTLSCSQTLNHNVMYWYQQKSSQAPKLLFHYYDKDFNNEADTPDNFQSRRPNTSFCFLDIRSPGLGDTAMYLCATSSPEDRRGRVSSYEQYFGPGTRLTVT.

The chain has TRBV15 and TRBJ2-7; the D gene is possibly TRBD1 (5 bases). The germline gives CDR1 LNHNV, CDR2 YYDKDF (reference sequence). The CDR3 loop spans 10 amino acids. CDR3 in DNA: TGTGCCACCAGCTTAAAGGGGTCTTTCGTC. Residues: CATSLKGSFV.

This clone was recorded only once. The genes are TRBV28 and TRBJ2-1; a weak D match, TRBD2 (5 bases). CDR1 and CDR2 (germline): MDHEN, SYDVKM. V was cut by 2 bases and J by 7 bases, with 6 bases left in between. The CDR3 totals 12 residues. The CDR3 loop reads CASSLGGNEQFF. CDR3 nucleotides: TGTGCCAGCAGTTTAGGAGGAAATGAGCAGTTCTTC.

The chain has TRBV19 and TRBJ2-1; TRBD2 matches 10 bases. CDR3 size: 16 residues. The V and J ends lost 6 bases and 7 bases, in that order; junction bases with no gene match: 12. From germline, CDR1 is LNHDA and CDR2 SQIVND (reference sequence). CDR3 amino acids: CASRRSSGSRVNEQFF. CDR3 sequence (DNA): TGTGCCAGTAGGCGATCTAGCGGGAGTAGGGTAAATGAGCAGTTCTTC.

A few counts support this clone. The chain joins TRBV28 to TRBJ2-7; D is possibly TRBD1 (6 bases). The CDR3 extends over 11 amino acids. CDR1 and CDR2 (germline): MDHEN, SYDVKM. Trimming pared 6 bases from V and 4 bases from J, leaving 7 bases between. The CDR3 is CASSRGYEQYF. The CDR3 region has the DNA TGTGCCAGCAGCAGGGGTTACGAGCAGTACTTC.

The chain carries TRBV5-6 and TRBJ2-1; 7 nucleotides align to TRBD2. CDR1 and CDR2 from the germline V gene are SGHDT and YYEEEE. V lost 4 bases and J lost 6; bases outside the gene matches: 13. The CDR3 consists of 16 residues. The CDR3 region has the DNA TGTGCCAGCAGCCGGGTCGGGAACACGGGAGGCAATGAGCAGTTCTTC. This codes for CASSRVGNTGGNEQFF.

This clone occurred once. The chain combines TRBV2 with TRBJ1-5; the D is unclear. In germline, CDR1 is SNHLY, CDR2 FYNNEI. The CDR3 is made up of 16 amino acids. Trimming pared 2 bases from V and 2 bases from J, leaving 13 bases between. The CDR3: CASSETRSGGNQPQHF. In nucleotides, the CDR3 is TGTGCCAGCAGTGAAACCCGCTCGGGCGGCAATCAGCCCCAGCATTTT.

The rearrangement uses TRBV10-1 and TRBJ1-1; D gene ambiguous. Trimming cost V 4 bases and J 4 bases, with 4 bases left between them. CDR1 is WNHNN and CDR2 is SYGVQD in the germline V gene (reference sequence). CDR3 length: 11 amino acids. CDR3 region: CASSAGTEAFF. The CDR3 nucleotides are TGCGCCAGCAGTGCCGGCACTGAAGCTTTCTTT.

This chain uses TRBV29-1 with TRBJ2-1; TRBD2 matches 16 bases. The ends lost 4 bases at V and 2 bases at J; junction bases unmatched: 5. Germline-derived CDR1 and CDR2 are SQVTM and ANQGSEA. The CDR3 is made up of 17 amino acids. The CDR3 bases are TGCAGCGTTGTAGGGACTAGCGGGAGGGCCGCCTACAATGAGCAGTTCTTC. Its translation is CSVVGTSGRAAYNEQFF.

This rearrangement joins TRBV7-6 to TRBJ2-2; 8 bases are a match to TRBD2. This CDR3 contains 17 residues. The germline gives CDR1 SGHVS, CDR2 FNYEAQ. V lost 4 bases and J lost 4; bases outside the gene matches: 11. CDR3 residues: CASSSVFREGPTGELFF. CDR3 DNA sequence: TGTGCCAGCAGCTCCGTATTCCGGGAGGGCCCCACCGGGGAGCTGTTTTTT.

J is TRBJ2-7 and V is TRBV7-9; the D gene is possibly TRBD1 (5 bases). Germline CDR1 is SEHNR and CDR2 is FQNEAQ (reference sequence). The V gene lost 4 bases and the J gene lost 3 bases, with 13 bases spanning the gap. The CDR3 is made up of 14 amino acids. The CDR3 here is CASSSLTENYEQYF. CDR3 DNA: TGTGCCAGCAGCTCCTTGACAGAGAACTACGAGCAGTACTTC.